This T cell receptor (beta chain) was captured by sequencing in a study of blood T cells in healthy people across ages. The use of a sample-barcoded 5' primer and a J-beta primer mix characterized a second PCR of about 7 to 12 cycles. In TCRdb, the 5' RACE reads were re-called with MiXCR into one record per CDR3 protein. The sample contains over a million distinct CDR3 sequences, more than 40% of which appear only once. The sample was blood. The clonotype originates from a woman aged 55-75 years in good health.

Here the CDR3 reads CASSQDTPDKSYEQYF. CDR3 nucleotides: TGCGCCAGCAGCCAAGATACCCCCGACAAATCCTACGAGCAGTACTTC. The chain uses TRBV4-3 and TRBJ2-7; D gene uncertain. V shed 0 bases and J shed 1 base, with 13 bases lying between them. CDR3 size: 16 residues. Per germline, CDR1 LGHNA and CDR2 YSLEER.